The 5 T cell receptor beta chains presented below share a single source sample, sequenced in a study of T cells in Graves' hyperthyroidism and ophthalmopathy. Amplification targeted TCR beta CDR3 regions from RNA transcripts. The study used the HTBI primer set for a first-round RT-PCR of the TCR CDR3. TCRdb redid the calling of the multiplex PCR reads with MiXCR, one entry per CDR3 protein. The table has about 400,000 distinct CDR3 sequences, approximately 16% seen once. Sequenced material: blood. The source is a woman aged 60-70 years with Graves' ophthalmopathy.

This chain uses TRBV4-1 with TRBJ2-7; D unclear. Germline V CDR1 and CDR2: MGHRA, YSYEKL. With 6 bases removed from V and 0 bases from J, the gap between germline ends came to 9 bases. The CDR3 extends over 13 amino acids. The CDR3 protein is CASSRVTSYEQYF. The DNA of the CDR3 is TGCGCCAGCAGTAGGGTTACCTCCTACGAGCAGTACTTC.

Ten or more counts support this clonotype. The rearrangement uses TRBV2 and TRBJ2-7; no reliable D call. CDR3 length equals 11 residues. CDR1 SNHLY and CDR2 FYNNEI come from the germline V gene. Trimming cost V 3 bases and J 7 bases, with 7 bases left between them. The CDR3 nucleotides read TGTGCCAGCAGTGACGGAAGGGAGCAGTACTTC. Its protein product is CASSDGREQYF.

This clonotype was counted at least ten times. The DNA of the CDR3 is TGTGCCAGCAGTTTGAGGACAGGGGGCCTCATTAACACTGAAGCTTTCTTT. As protein: CASSLRTGGLINTEAFF. This chain connects TRBV28 to TRBJ1-1; 11 bases are shared with TRBD1. Trimming removed 3 bases from V and 2 bases from J; junction bases left unmatched: 8. The length of the CDR3 is 17 residues. Germline-derived CDR1 and CDR2 are MDHEN and SYDVKM.

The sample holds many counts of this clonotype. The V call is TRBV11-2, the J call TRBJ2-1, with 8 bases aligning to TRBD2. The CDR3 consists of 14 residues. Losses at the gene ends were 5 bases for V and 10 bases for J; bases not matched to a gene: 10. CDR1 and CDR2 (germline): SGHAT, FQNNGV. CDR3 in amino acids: CASSPPGLAYEQFF. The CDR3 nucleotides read TGTGCCAGCAGCCCACCCGGACTAGCATACGAGCAGTTCTTC.

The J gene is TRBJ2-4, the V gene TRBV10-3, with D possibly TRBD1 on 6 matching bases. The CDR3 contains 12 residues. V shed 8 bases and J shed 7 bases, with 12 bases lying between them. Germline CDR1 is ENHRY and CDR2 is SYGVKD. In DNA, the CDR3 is TGTGCCATCTTAGGGCAGGGGAACATTCAGTACTTC. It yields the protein CAILGQGNIQYF.